This T cell receptor (beta chain) was profiled in a study of T cell responses to AZD1222 COVID-19 vaccine. TCRdb keeps only in-frame clones here, not all; method: immunoSEQ multiplex PCR. The table includes some 200,000 clones, around 94% detected once. Germline CDR1 is SGHTA and CDR2 is FQGTGA. CDR3 length: 13 residues. V was trimmed by 2 bases and J by 2 bases, leaving 6 bases between them. Comment on this clone: Its antigen is not known.

General study findings and limits: At study baseline, merely roughly 6 AZD1222 recipients were seropositive.

This TCR was sampled from an adult who received the MenACWY meningococcal vaccine as a control. The J gene is TRBJ1-1, the V gene TRBV7-3; D unclear. Source: peripheral blood, taken 28 days after the second dose of the MenACWY control vaccine. The CDR3 loop is CASSLGYNTEAFF. DNA of the CDR3: TGTGCCAGCAGCTTAGGATATAACACTGAAGCTTTCTTT.